This T cell receptor beta chain comes out of a study of blood T cells in healthy people across ages. Regarding the study as a whole: Changes in expanded clonotypes were possibly confounded, as the CMV status of donors was unknown. TCR beta diversity per million T cells fell roughly linearly with age. Higher diversity, along with more naive CD4+ cells, distinguished long-lived donors from aged donors.

Germline V gene sequence: CDR1 KGHSH, CDR2 LQKENI. Trimming cost V 1 base and J 0 bases, with 7 bases left between them. The length of the CDR3 is 14 residues. This clonotype was seen only a few times. Its matching antigen is unknown. Every sample had a minimum of 6.5 million PBMCs isolated. A second roughly 7 to 11 cycle PCR used barcoded and J-beta primers. TCRdb reprocessed the 5' RACE reads via MiXCR and lists one record per CDR3 protein. Here the sample spans 1.2 million to 1.5 million distinct CDR3 sequences, around 42% being singletons. The sequence was collected from a young woman in good health. The sequencing input was blood. The rearrangement links TRBV18 to TRBJ2-7; D ambiguous. CDR3 sequence: CASSPQESSYEQYF. CDR3 sequence (DNA): TGTGCCAGCTCACCACAGGAGAGCTCCTACGAGCAGTACTTC.